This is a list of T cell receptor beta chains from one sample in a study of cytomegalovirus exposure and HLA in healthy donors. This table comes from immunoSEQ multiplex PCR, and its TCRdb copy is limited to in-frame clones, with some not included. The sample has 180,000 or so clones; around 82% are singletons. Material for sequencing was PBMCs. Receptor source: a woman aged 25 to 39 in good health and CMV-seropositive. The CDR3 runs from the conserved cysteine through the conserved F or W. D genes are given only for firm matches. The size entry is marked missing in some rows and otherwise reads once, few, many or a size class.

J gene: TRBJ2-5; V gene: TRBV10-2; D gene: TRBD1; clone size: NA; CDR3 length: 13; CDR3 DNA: TGCGCCAGCACTCGGGACAGACAAGAGACCCAGTACTTC; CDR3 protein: CASTRDRQETQYF
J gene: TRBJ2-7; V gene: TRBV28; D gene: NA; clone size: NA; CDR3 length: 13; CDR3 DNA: TGTGCCAGCAGTTTGCGGGGGCCCTACGAGCAGTACTTC; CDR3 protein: CASSLRGPYEQYF
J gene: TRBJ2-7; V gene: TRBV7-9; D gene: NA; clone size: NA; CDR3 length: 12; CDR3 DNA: TGTGCCAGCAGCTTAGCCAGGGACGAGCAGTACTTC; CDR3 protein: CASSLARDEQYF
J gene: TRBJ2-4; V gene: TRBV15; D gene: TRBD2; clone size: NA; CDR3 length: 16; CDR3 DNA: TGTGCCACCAGCAGAGATCAGCTAGCGGGGAAAAACATTCAGTACTTC; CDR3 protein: CATSRDQLAGKNIQYF
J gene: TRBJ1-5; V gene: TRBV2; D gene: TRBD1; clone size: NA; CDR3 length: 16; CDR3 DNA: TGTGCCAGCAGTGCGAGGACAGGGGGCAGCAATCAGCCCCAGCATTTT; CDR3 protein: CASSARTGGSNQPQHF
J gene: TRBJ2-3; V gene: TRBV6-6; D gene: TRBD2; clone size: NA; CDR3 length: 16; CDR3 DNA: TGTGCCAGCAGTTACAATACCGGGGGGGCCGAAGATACGCAGTATTTT; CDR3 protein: CASSYNTGGAEDTQYF
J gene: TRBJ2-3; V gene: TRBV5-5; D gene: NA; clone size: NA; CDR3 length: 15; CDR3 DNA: TGTGCCAGCAGCCCGGGGGTTGGGGTTGGAGATACGCAGTATTTT; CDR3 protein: CASSPGVGVGDTQYF
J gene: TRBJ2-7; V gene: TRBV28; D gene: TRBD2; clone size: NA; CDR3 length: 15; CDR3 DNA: TGTGCCAGCACCGAGACTAGCGGGGCGAGAGGAGAGCAGTACTTC; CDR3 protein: CASTETSGARGEQYF
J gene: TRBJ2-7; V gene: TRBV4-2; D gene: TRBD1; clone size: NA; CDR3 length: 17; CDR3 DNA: TGTGCCAGCAGCCAAGATTGGCGACAGGGAAGGGCCTACGAGCAGTACTTC; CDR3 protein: CASSQDWRQGRAYEQYF
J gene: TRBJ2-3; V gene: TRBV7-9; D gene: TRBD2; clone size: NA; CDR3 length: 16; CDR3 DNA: TGTGCCAGCAGCTCCTGGACTAGCGGGGTCACAGATACGCAGTATTTT; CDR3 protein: CASSSWTSGVTDTQYF
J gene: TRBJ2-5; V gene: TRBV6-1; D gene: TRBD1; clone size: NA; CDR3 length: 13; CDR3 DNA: TGTGCCAGCAGCTACAGGGGACGGGAGACCCAGTACTTC; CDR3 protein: CASSYRGRETQYF
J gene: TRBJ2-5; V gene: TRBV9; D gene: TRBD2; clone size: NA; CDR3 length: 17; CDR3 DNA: TGTGCCAGCAGCGTGGCCCTAGCGGGGGCCTCCCAAGAGACCCAGTACTTC; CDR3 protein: CASSVALAGASQETQYF
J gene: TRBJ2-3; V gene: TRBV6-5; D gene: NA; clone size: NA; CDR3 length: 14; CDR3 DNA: TGTGCCAGCAGTTATGAACTAATCGCAGATACGCAGTATTTT; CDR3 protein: CASSYELIADTQYF
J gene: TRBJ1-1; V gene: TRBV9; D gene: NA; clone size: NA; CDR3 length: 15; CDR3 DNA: TGTGCCAGCAGCGTAGCGGCTGACAGCAACACTGAAGCTTTCTTT; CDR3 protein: CASSVAADSNTEAFF
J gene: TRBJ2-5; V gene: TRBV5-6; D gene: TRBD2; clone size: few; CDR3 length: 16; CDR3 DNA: TGTGCCAGCAGCTTGGATGGCGGGGGGGTGAAGCGGACCCAGTACTTC; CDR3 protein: CASSLDGGGVKRTQYF
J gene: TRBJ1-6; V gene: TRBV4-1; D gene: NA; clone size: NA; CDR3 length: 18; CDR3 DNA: TGCGCCAGCAGCCAATTCAGACAGGTTAGCTCCTATAATTCACCCCTCCACTTT; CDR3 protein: CASSQFRQVSSYNSPLHF
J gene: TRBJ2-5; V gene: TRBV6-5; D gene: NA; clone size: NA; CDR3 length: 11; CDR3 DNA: TGTGCCAGCAGCCACTCTGGGACCCAGTACTTC; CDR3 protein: CASSHSGTQYF
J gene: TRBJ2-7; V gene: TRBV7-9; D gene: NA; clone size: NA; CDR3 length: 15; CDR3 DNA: TGTGCCAGCAGCCCAACCAGCGGCTCTTACTCGGTGGGGTACTTC; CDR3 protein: CASSPTSGSYSVGYF
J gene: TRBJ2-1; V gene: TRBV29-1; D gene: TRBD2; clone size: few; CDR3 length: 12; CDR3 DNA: TGCAGCGTTGGCCGGGGGGGCAATGAGCAGTTCTTC; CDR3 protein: CSVGRGGNEQFF
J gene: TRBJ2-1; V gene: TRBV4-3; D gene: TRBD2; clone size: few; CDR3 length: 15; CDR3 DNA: TGCGCCAGCAGTAGAGGCGGGGGGGTTGACAATGAGCAGTTCTTC; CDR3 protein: CASSRGGGVDNEQFF
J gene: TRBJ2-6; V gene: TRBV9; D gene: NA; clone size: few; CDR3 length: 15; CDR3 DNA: TGTGCCAGCAGGGAATCAGGTTCTGGGGCCAACGTCCTGACTTTC; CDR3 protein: CASRESGSGANVLTF
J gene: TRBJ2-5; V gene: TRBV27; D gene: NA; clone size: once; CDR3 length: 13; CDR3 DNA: TGTGCCAGCAGCCCTTGGGGGGAGGAGACCCAGTACTTC; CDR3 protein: CASSPWGEETQYF
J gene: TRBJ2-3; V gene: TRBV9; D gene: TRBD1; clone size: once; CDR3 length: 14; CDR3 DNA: TGTGCCAGCAGCGCGGACAGGGAAGTAGATACGCAGTATTTT; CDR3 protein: CASSADREVDTQYF
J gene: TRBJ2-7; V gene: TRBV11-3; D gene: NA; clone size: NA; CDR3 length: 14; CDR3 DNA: TGTGCCAGCAGCTTAGCCGGCAGGGCCGTCGAGCAGTACTTC; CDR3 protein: CASSLAGRAVEQYF
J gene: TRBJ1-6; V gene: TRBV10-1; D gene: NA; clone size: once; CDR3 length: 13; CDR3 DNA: TGCGCCAGCAGTGCGGGGAGCCCGTCACCCCTCCACTTT; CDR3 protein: CASSAGSPSPLHF
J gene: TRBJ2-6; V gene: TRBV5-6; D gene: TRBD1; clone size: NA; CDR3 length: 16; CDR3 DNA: TGTGCCAGCAGCTTGAGGTGGACAGGGGATGCCAACGTCCTGACTTTC; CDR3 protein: CASSLRWTGDANVLTF
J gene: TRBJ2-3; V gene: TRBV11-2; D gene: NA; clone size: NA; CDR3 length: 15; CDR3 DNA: TGTGCCAGCAGCTCCTACAGGGGTCGGGGGGATACGCAGTATTTT; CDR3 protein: CASSSYRGRGDTQYF
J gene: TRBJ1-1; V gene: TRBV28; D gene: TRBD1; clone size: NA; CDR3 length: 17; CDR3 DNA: TGTGCCAGCAGCGAGCGGACAGGGACGAGGGGGGGGTCTGAAGCTTTCTTT; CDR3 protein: CASSERTGTRGGSEAFF
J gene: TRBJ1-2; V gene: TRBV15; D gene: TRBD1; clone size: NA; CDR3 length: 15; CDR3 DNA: TGTGCCACCAGCGAACACAGGGGCGCGAACTATGGCTACACCTTC; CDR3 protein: CATSEHRGANYGYTF
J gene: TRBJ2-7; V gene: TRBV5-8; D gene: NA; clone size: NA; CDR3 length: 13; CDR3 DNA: TGTGCCAGCAGCCCTCCTGCGACCTACGAGCAGTACTTC; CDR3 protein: CASSPPATYEQYF
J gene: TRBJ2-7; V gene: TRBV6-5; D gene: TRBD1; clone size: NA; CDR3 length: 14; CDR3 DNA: TGTGCCAGCAAGGCGGACAGGGGCATCTACGAGCAGTACTTC; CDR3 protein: CASKADRGIYEQYF
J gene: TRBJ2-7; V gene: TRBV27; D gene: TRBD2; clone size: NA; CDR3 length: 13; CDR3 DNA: TGTGCCAGCAGTTTATCCCGGGGGGACGAGCAGTACTTC; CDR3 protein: CASSLSRGDEQYF
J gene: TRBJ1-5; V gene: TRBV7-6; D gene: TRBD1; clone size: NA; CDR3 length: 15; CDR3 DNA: TGTGCCAGCAGCTTAGGACAGGGGGTGAATCAGCCCCAGCATTTT; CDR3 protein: CASSLGQGVNQPQHF
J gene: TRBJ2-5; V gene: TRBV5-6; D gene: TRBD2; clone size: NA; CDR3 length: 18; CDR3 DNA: TGTGCCAGCAGCCAGGATTCGTGGACTAGCAGAGCCCAAGAGACCCAGTACTTC; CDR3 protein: CASSQDSWTSRAQETQYF
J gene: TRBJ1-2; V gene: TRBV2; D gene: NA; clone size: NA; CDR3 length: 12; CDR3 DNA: TGTGCCACCAAGACGGGGAACTATGGCTACACCTTC; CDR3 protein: CATKTGNYGYTF
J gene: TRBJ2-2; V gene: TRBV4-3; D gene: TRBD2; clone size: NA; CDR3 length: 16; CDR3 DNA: TGCGCCAGCAGCATACTGGGCGGGGGGAACGCCGGGGAGCTGTTTTTT; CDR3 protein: CASSILGGGNAGELFF
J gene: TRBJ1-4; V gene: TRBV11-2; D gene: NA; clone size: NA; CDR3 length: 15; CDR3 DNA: TGTGCCAGCAGCGGCGAACAGGGCGAGTATGAAAAACTGTTTTTT; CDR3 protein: CASSGEQGEYEKLFF
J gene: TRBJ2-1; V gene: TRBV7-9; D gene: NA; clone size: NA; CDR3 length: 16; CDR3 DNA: TGTGCCAGCAGCTTAGAAGCAGGGGCCTCCTACAATGAGCAGTTCTTC; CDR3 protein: CASSLEAGASYNEQFF
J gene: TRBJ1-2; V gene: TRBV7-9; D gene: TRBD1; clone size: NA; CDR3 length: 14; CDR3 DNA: TGTGCCAGCATGCCGACAGGGGGATCTCGTGGCTACACCTTC; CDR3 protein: CASMPTGGSRGYTF
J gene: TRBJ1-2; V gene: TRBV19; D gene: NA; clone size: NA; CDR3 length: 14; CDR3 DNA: TGTGCCAGTAGAGAGAGCGGACAGCTCTATGGCTACACCTTC; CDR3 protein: CASRESGQLYGYTF
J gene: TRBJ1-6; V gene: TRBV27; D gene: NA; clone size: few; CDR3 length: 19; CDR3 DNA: TGTGCCAGCAGTCCCCAGGTGTACCTCGGGACACGGGGTTCATCACCCCTCCACTTT; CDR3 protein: CASSPQVYLGTRGSSPLHF
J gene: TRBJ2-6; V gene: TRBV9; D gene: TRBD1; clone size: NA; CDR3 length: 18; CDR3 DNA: TGTGCCAGCAGCTCGGGACAGGGGCTTGGCGCTGGGGCCAACGGCCTGACTTTC; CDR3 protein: CASSSGQGLGAGANGLTF
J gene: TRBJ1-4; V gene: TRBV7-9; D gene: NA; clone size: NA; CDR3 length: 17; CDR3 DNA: TGTGCCAGCAGCTTAGCCCTTCGCGGGGCAACTAATGAAAAACTGTTTTTT; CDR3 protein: CASSLALRGATNEKLFF
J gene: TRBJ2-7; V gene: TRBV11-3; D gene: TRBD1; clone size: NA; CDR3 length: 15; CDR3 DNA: TGTGCCAGCAGCCCCTACGAGGGACAGTATGGGGAGCAGTACTTC; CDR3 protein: CASSPYEGQYGEQYF
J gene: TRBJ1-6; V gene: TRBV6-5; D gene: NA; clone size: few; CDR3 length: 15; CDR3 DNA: TGTGCCAGCAGAACAGGGAATCTCTTAAATTCACCCCTCCACTTT; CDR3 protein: CASRTGNLLNSPLHF
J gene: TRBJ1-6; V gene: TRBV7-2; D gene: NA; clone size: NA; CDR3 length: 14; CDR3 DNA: TGTGCCAGCAGCCCAGAGGGCAGTTATTCACCCCTCCACTTT; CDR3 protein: CASSPEGSYSPLHF
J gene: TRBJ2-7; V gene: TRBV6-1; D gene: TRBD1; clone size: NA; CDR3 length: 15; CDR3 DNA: TGTGCCAGCAGCGAACCGGGACAGAGCTCCTACGAGCAGTACTTC; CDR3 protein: CASSEPGQSSYEQYF
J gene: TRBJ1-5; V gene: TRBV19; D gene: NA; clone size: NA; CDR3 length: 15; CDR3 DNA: TGTGCCAGTAGTATAAGAGGGTTAAACAATCAGCCCCAGCATTTT; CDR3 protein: CASSIRGLNNQPQHF
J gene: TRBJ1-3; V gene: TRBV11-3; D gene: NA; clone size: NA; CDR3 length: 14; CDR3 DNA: TGTGCCAGCAGCCCACTGTTTCCCAGGGACACCATATATTTT; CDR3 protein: CASSPLFPRDTIYF
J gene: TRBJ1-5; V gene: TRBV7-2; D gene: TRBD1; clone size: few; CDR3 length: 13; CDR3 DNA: TGTGCCAGCAGCCCGGACAGGGTTCAGCCCCAGCATTTT; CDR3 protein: CASSPDRVQPQHF
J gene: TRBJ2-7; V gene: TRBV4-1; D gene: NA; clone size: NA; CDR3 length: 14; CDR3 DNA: TGCGCCAGCAACTTAGCGGGACAGTCATACGAGCAGTACTTC; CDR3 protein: CASNLAGQSYEQYF
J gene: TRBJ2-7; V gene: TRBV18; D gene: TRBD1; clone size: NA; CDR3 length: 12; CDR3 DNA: TGTGCCAGCTCACCGACAGGGGGCGAGCAGTACTTC; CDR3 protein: CASSPTGGEQYF
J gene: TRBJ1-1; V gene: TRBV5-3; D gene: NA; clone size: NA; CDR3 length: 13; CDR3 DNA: TGTGCCAGAAAATCCTGGGGGCTCACTGAAGCTTTCTTT; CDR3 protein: CARKSWGLTEAFF
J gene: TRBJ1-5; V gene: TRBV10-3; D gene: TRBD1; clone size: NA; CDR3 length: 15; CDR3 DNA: TGTGCCATCAGTGAGGACAGGGGGGCAAATCAGCCCCAGCATTTT; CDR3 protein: CAISEDRGANQPQHF
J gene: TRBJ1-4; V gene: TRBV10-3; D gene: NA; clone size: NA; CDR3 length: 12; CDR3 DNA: TGTGCCATCAGACATCCTAATGAAAAACTGTTTTTT; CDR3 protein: CAIRHPNEKLFF